The 20 T cell receptor beta chains given below trace back to one sample, sequenced in a study of shared clonotypes between healthy human individuals. TCRdb's table, derived via immunoSEQ multiplex PCR, lists solely in-frame clones and lacks some. The data contain under 550,000 clones, 90% to 96% of them singletons. The sample taken for sequencing was naive CD4+ T cells sorted from blood. The sample's subset: CD45RA+ positively selected. The origin of the receptors is a woman in her 30s in good health.

The chain combines TRBV10-3 with TRBJ1-1, with D tentatively TRBD1 (6 bases). Trimming took 9 bases from V and 4 from J, leaving 15 bases between them. The CDR3 length is 13 residues. Germline V gene data show CDR1 as ENHRY and CDR2 as SYGVKD. CDR3 nucleotides: TGTGCCATTAGGGGGAGGTTGGGCACTGAAGCTTTCTTT. Its protein product is CAIRGRLGTEAFF.

The CDR3 here is CASSQGSGYNEQFF. As DNA, the CDR3 is TGTGCCAGCAGCCAAGGGAGCGGGTACAATGAGCAGTTCTTC. This sequence joins TRBV4-2 and TRBJ2-1; maybe TRBD2 (6 bases). CDR1 is LGHNA, CDR2 YNFKEQ, per germline. There are 14 residues in the CDR3. V was cut by 1 base and J by 4 bases, with 8 bases left in between.

The chain joins TRBV7-6 to TRBJ2-5, with D possibly matching TRBD2 (5 bases). Germline loops: CDR1 SGHVS, CDR2 FNYEAQ. The CDR3 sequence is 11 residues long. V was cut by 5 bases and J by 4 bases, with 5 bases left in between. This chain's CDR3 is CASSGRETQYF. The CDR3 nucleotides read TGTGCCAGCAGCGGGAGAGAGACCCAGTACTTC.

This chain connects TRBV9 to TRBJ2-6; TRBD2 agrees at 7 bases. This CDR3 is built from 23 residues. The germline CDR1 and CDR2 sequences are SGDLS and YYNGEE. V dropped 3 bases and J dropped 4; count of bases not matched to a gene: 28. In nucleotides, the CDR3 is TGTGCCAGCAGCGCCCGGGGTTCCTACCGCGGGGGAGTCTTATTTCCCGGGGCCAACGTCCTGACTTTC. Translation: CASSARGSYRGGVLFPGANVLTF.

The genes are TRBV7-2 and TRBJ2-1; D might be TRBD2 (6 bases). Germline lookup yields CDR1 SGHTA and CDR2 FQGNSA. Trimming stripped 5 bases from V and 0 bases from J, with 11 bases between. This CDR3 contains 15 residues. CDR3 in DNA: TGTGCCAGCAGCATAGTAGCGGACTCCTACAATGAGCAGTTCTTC. Its protein is CASSIVADSYNEQFF.

The CDR3 DNA reads as TGCAGCGTTGAAATAACGACAGGGCAAGAGACCCAGTACTTC. It specifies CSVEITTGQETQYF. This chain links TRBV29-1 with TRBJ2-5; TRBD1 agrees at 7 bases. CDR1 and CDR2 (germline): SQVTM, ANQGSEA. Trimming cost V 2 bases and J 2 bases; bases outside gene matches: 5. This CDR3 has 14 residues. Looking up the rest from reference TRBV29-1 and TRBJ2-5 gives the full variable domain: SAVISQKPSRDICQRGTSLTIQCQVDSQVTMMFWYRQQPGQSLTLIATANQGSEATYESGFVIDKFPISRPNLTFSTLTVSNMSPEDSSIYLCSVEITTGQETQYFGPGTRLLVL.

This chain links TRBV7-9 with TRBJ1-2; 8 bases fit TRBD1. The length of the CDR3 is 15 residues. Germline V gene sequence: CDR1 SEHNR, CDR2 FQNEAQ (reference sequence). The junction had 13 bases not matched to a gene; V was cut back by 5 bases and J by 8 bases. The CDR3 here is CASSSLRTGRGGYTF. CDR3 in DNA: TGTGCCAGCAGCAGCCTAAGGACAGGGCGAGGGGGCTACACCTTC.

The chain couples TRBV28 to TRBJ2-5, with no clear D. With 9 bases removed from V and 5 bases from J, the gap between germline ends came to 13 bases. The CDR3 totals 12 residues. In germline, CDR1 is MDHEN, CDR2 SYDVKM. The CDR3 spells CASSVFPETQYF. DNA for the CDR3: TGTGCCAGTTCAGTATTTCCTGAGACCCAGTACTTC.

The chain couples TRBV7-8 to TRBJ2-7, with no clear D. The CDR3 runs 14 residues. The germline V gene has CDR1 SGHVS and CDR2 FQNEAQ. V shed 5 bases and J shed 3 bases, with 14 bases lying between them. CDR3 sequence: CASSPIAPYYEQYF. As DNA, the CDR3 is TGTGCCAGCAGCCCAATTGCCCCCTACTACGAGCAGTACTTC. Variable domain in full (rest from reference TRBV7-8 and TRBJ2-7): GAGVSQSPRYKVAKRGQDVALRCDPISGHVSLFWYQQALGQGPEFLTYFQNEAQLDKSGLPSDRFFAERPEGSVSTLKIQRTQQEDSAVYLCASSPIAPYYEQYFGPGTRLTVT.

The chain links TRBV29-1 to TRBJ2-5; D unresolved. The CDR3 has 13 amino acids. V was clipped by 0 bases and J by 1 base, with 6 bases between them. Germline CDR1 reads SQVTM; CDR2 reads ANQGSEA. For the CDR3, the DNA is TGCAGCGTTGAAGAAGCGCGCCAAGAGACCCAGTACTTC. Its translation: CSVEEARQETQYF.

V and J are TRBV18 and TRBJ2-1, with 16 bases lining up with TRBD2. CDR3 length equals 17 residues. Germline lookup yields CDR1 KGHSH and CDR2 LQKENI. V shed 3 bases, J shed 5 bases, and the junction held 4 bases outside the gene matches. CDR3 in DNA: TGTGCCAGCTCACCTCGTGGGACTAGCGGGAGGGACAATGAGCAGTTCTTC. It encodes CASSPRGTSGRDNEQFF.

This clone was observed a single time. The chain has TRBV7-9 and TRBJ2-1; D gene unclear. Looked up from germline, CDR1 is SEHNR and CDR2 is FQNEAQ (reference sequence). There are 13 residues in the CDR3. V was trimmed by 11 bases and J by 2 bases, leaving 13 bases between them. The DNA for the CDR3 is TGTGCCCTTCTTCCGGCAACCTACAATGAGCAGTTCTTC. As protein: CALLPATYNEQFF.

The rearrangement uses TRBV11-3 and TRBJ1-2; D call uncertain. The V and J ends lost 0 bases and 7 bases respectively, with 9 bases between them. Germline V lookup: CDR1 SGHNT, CDR2 YENEEA. The CDR3 extends over 13 amino acids. The CDR3 DNA reads as TGTGCCAGCAGCTTAGACCGGACGGCTGGCTACACCTTC. Its translation: CASSLDRTAGYTF.

The V call is TRBV7-9, the J call TRBJ2-7, with 10 bases fitting TRBD1. From germline, CDR1 is SEHNR and CDR2 FQNEAQ (reference sequence). The CDR3 totals 14 residues. V trimming: 7 bases; J trimming: 3 bases; junction bases outside the gene matches: 6. CDR3 nucleotides: TGTGCCAGCAATCCGGGACAGGGGTTCTACGAGCAGTACTTC. This gives the protein CASNPGQGFYEQYF.

The rearrangement joins TRBV19 to TRBJ2-6, with TRBD2 as a possible D gene (5 bases). There are 15 residues in the CDR3. In germline, CDR1 is LNHDA, CDR2 SQIVND (reference sequence). V was pared by 11 bases and J by 0 bases, with 14 bases between. CDR3 amino acids: CAQSRRVSGANVLTF. The DNA of the CDR3 is TGTGCCCAAAGTAGGCGGGTCTCTGGGGCCAACGTCCTGACTTTC. Full variable domain (missing parts from reference TRBV19 and TRBJ2-6): DGGITQSPKYLFRKEGQNVTLSCEQNLNHDAMYWYRQDPGQGLRLIYYSQIVNDFQKGDIAEGYSVSREKKESFPLTVTSAQKNPTAFYLCAQSRRVSGANVLTFGAGSRLTVL.

The chain employs TRBV6-5 and TRBJ2-1, with D possibly TRBD1 on 5 matching bases. V gave up 4 bases and J gave up 0 bases, with 10 bases separating them. Germline-derived CDR1 and CDR2 are MNHEY and SVGAGI. The CDR3 is 15 residues long. This CDR3 is CASSSGHSSYNEQFF. In DNA form, the CDR3 reads TGTGCCAGCAGTTCCGGACATAGCTCCTACAATGAGCAGTTCTTC.

This chain links TRBV28 with TRBJ2-5; 16 nucleotides line up with TRBD2. Near its end, the DNA agrees better with TRBJ2-7, so the J call may be wrong. The CDR3 runs 16 residues. Germline lookup yields CDR1 MDHEN and CDR2 SYDVKM. The CDR3 region is CASSTPGLAGGYEQYF. The CDR3, as DNA: TGTGCCAGCAGTACCCCGGGACTAGCGGGAGGGTACGAGCAGTACTTC.

This chain connects TRBV10-2 to TRBJ2-7; D gene ambiguous. Germline V gene lookup returns CDR1 WSHSY and CDR2 SAAADI. The CDR3 loop spans 16 amino acids. V was pared by 2 bases and J by 4 bases, with 18 bases between. The CDR3 bases are TGCGCCAGCAGTGAGCATGTGTCGGGCTTGGGGTACGAGCAGTACTTC. It yields the protein CASSEHVSGLGYEQYF.

The J gene is TRBJ1-5, the V gene TRBV7-9; D perhaps matches TRBD1 (6 bases). Germline CDR1 SEHNR, CDR2 FQNEAQ (reference sequence). Trimming removed 6 bases at V and 0 bases at J, with 12 bases between. This CDR3 region has 15 residues. The CDR3 coding sequence is TGTGCCAGCAGTACAGGGTTCCATAGCAATCAGCCCCAGCATTTT. Amino acids: CASSTGFHSNQPQHF.

This chain uses TRBV7-3 with TRBJ2-7, with D perhaps matching TRBD2 (5 bases). From germline, CDR1 is SGHTA and CDR2 FQGTGA. This CDR3 spans 16 amino acids. Trimming took 5 bases from V and 5 from J, leaving 22 bases between them. This CDR3 is CASSPKEQRRRNEQYF. The CDR3 DNA is TGTGCCAGCAGCCCTAAGGAGCAGAGGAGGCGAAACGAGCAGTACTTC.